This T cell receptor (beta chain) was profiled in a study of blood T cells in healthy people across ages. All donors came from Russia, were Caucasian and healthy, and spanned ages roughly 6 to 95. CDR1 SGHTA and CDR2 FQGNSA come from the germline V gene. CDR3 size: 16 residues. Through a sample-barcoded 5' primer and a J-beta primer mix, a second PCR was run for about 6 to 12 cycles. Each of the cDNA molecules was tagged by a template-switch adaptor with 12 random nucleotides. Per sample, CDR3-containing paired-end reads numbered at least 2.5 million. TCRdb reprocessed the 5' RACE reads via MiXCR and lists one record per CDR3 protein. The table records roughly 1.9 million distinct CDR3 sequences, 35% to 50% of them present only once. Worth noting for this clonotype: Its ends do not fully match the called genes, so a read error is possible.

The receptor comes from a human donor in good health. The sample taken for sequencing was blood. V and J are TRBV7-2 and TRBJ1-2, with D maybe TRBD1 (6 bases). The CDR3 nucleotides read TGTGTCAGCAGCTTAGAAGCCGGCAGGGGATTGGGAGGCTACACCTTC. This sequence encodes CVSSLEAGRGLGGYTF.